The 30 T cell receptor beta chains below all came from one sample that was sequenced in a study of blood T cell repertoires in COVID-19 (TCRdb year 2020). The library came from the immunoSEQ multiplex PCR assay. Drawn from immuneACCESS, this table holds only the in-frame rearrangements with V and J called that TCRdb kept. Clones are partly lost; checked studies trace under half to an unresolved V gene and leave the rest unexplained. Present in this sample are tens of thousands of clones, 80% to 85% of which were seen just once. The ten largest clones represent 1.8% of the sample. The sample taken for sequencing was peripheral blood. All receptors derive from a woman aged 60-70 years with acute or convalescent COVID-19.

V and J are TRBV9 and TRBJ1-2, with D possibly TRBD1 on 5 matching bases. This CDR3 is built from 15 residues. Deletions cut 3 bases from V and 2 bases from J, with 14 bases between. Germline-derived CDR1 and CDR2 are SGDLS and YYNGEE. The CDR3 nucleotides read TGTGCCAGCAGCGGAGACAGCTTTTTAAACTATGGCTACACCTTC. Its protein is CASSGDSFLNYGYTF.

The chain uses TRBV5-5 and TRBJ2-5; a possible D gene is TRBD1 (5 bases). This CDR3 contains 15 residues. Between the trimmed V and J ends, which lost 2 bases and 0 bases, there was a span of 11 bases. Germline assignment: CDR1 SGHKS and CDR2 YYEKEE (reference sequence). The CDR3 loop reads CASSFLRQYQETQYF. The DNA for the CDR3 is TGTGCCAGCAGCTTCCTTAGACAGTACCAAGAGACCCAGTACTTC.

This sequence joins TRBV5-4 and TRBJ2-6, with D possibly TRBD1 on 5 matching bases. V lost 0 bases, J lost 1 base, and 14 bases lay in between. Germline values: CDR1 SGHNT, CDR2 YYREEE (reference sequence). This CDR3 spans 18 amino acids. CDR3 protein: CASSLVGRAPSGANVLTF. The DNA of the CDR3 is TGTGCCAGCAGCTTGGTGGGCAGGGCCCCATCTGGGGCCAACGTCCTGACTTTC. Filled out from reference TRBV5-4 and TRBJ2-6, the complete variable domain reads ETGVTQSPTHLIKTRGQQVTLRCSSQSGHNTVSWYQQALGQGPQFIFQYYREEENGRGNFPPRFSGLQFPNYSSELNVNALELDDSALYLCASSLVGRAPSGANVLTFGAGSRLTVL.

This clone was seen a single time. The limits of the CDR3 on the DNA are not certain, so only TCRdb's listed CDR3 is given. The chain joins TRBV27 to TRBJ2-7; the D call TRBD2 from the table was never checked on the DNA. Germline V gene sequence: CDR1 MNHEY, CDR2 SMNVEV (reference sequence). With termini counted, the CDR3 has 17 amino acids. CDR3 residues: CASSLSVGKGSFPGEYF.

This clone was seen once. In DNA form, the CDR3 reads TGTGCCAGCGGTAGTACTTATGCTGGAAACACCATATATTTT. Its protein product is CASGSTYAGNTIYF. This sequence joins TRBV27 and TRBJ1-3; D is undetermined. V lost 8 bases, J lost 2 bases, and 13 bases lay in between. Per the germline V gene, CDR1 is MNHEY and CDR2 is SMNVEV (reference sequence). This CDR3 is built from 14 residues.

The chain combines TRBV7-2 with TRBJ1-1, with D perhaps TRBD1 (5 bases). Trimming cost V 3 bases and J 2 bases, with 10 bases left between them. The CDR3 loop spans 14 amino acids. CDR1 and CDR2 from the germline V gene are SGHTA and FQGNSA. For the CDR3, the DNA is TGTGCCAGCAGCTTTCAGGGTAAAAACACTGAAGCTTTCTTT. It is translated as CASSFQGKNTEAFF.

The V call is TRBV5-6, the J call TRBJ2-5; the D gene is possibly TRBD1 (6 bases). Trimming cost V 0 bases and J 0 bases, with 12 bases left between them. CDR1 SGHDT and CDR2 YYEEEE come from the germline V gene. The length of the CDR3 is 16 residues. Here the CDR3 reads CASSLVGAVYQETQYF. The CDR3, as DNA: TGTGCCAGCAGCTTGGTGGGGGCTGTGTACCAAGAGACCCAGTACTTC. Using reference TRBV5-6 and TRBJ2-5 for the parts outside the CDR3, the full variable domain is DAGVTQSPTHLIKTRGQQVTLRCSPKSGHDTVSWYQQALGQGPQFIFQYYEEEERQRGNFPDRFSGHQFPNYSSELNVNALLLGDSALYLCASSLVGAVYQETQYFGPGTRLLVL.

This clone has a single count. This chain links TRBV30 with TRBJ1-2; the D gene is possibly TRBD1 (5 bases). With 2 bases removed from V and 7 bases from J, the gap between germline ends came to 23 bases. Germline V lookup: CDR1 GTSNPN, CDR2 SVGIG (reference sequence). This CDR3 region has 16 residues. CDR3 coding DNA: TGTGCCTGGAGTCCTACGATTGCCCTACAGGCTCCTGGCTACACCTTC. Its protein is CAWSPTIALQAPGYTF.

The chain carries TRBV13 and TRBJ2-2; D call uncertain. Germline V CDR1 and CDR2: PRHDT, FYEKMQ (reference sequence). The CDR3 has 14 amino acids. V was trimmed by 3 bases and J by 1 base, leaving 6 bases between them. CDR3 sequence reads: CASSFTRNTGELFF. In DNA, the CDR3 is TGTGCCAGCAGCTTCACGCGGAACACCGGGGAGCTGTTTTTT.

The V call is TRBV7-9, the J call TRBJ1-4; 7 bases match TRBD1. Germline lookup yields CDR1 SEHNR and CDR2 FQNEAQ (reference sequence). The V and J ends lost 2 bases and 5 bases, in that order; junction bases with no gene match: 8. This CDR3 has 16 residues. The CDR3, as DNA: TGTGCCAGCAGCTTAACCCGACAGGGCGTAAATGAAAAACTGTTTTTT. It encodes CASSLTRQGVNEKLFF.

The V and J genes are TRBV6-1 and TRBJ2-1; tentatively, D is TRBD2 (5 bases). CDR1 and CDR2 from the germline V gene are MNHNS and SASEGT. Trimming stripped 3 bases from V and 9 bases from J, with 15 bases between. The CDR3 has 14 residues. The CDR3 sequence: CASSELRGYGEQFF. CDR3 coding DNA: TGTGCCAGCAGTGAGTTACGGGGTTATGGTGAGCAGTTCTTC.

This clone has only a few counts. The V call is TRBV5-4, the J call TRBJ2-1; TRBD2 aligns across 16 bases. In germline, CDR1 is SGHNT, CDR2 YYREEE (reference sequence). The V and J ends lost 3 bases and 14 bases, in that order; junction bases with no gene match: 5. This CDR3 has 14 residues. CDR3 loop: CASSSGLAGGGEFF. The DNA for the CDR3 is TGTGCCAGCAGCTCGGGACTAGCGGGAGGGGGTGAGTTCTTC. The whole variable domain, filled in from reference TRBV5-4 and TRBJ2-1, reads ETGVTQSPTHLIKTRGQQVTLRCSSQSGHNTVSWYQQALGQGPQFIFQYYREEENGRGNFPPRFSGLQFPNYSSELNVNALELDDSALYLCASSSGLAGGGEFFGPGTRLTVL.

A single count supports this clone. The chain uses TRBV6-5 and TRBJ2-1, with TRBD2 matching over 8 bases. The CDR3 is made up of 15 amino acids. CDR1 and CDR2 (germline): MNHEY, SVGAGI. V was clipped by 4 bases and J by 6 bases; unmatched bases: 8. CDR3 residues: CASSFGARGGNEQFF. In nucleotides, the CDR3 is TGTGCCAGCAGTTTTGGGGCCCGGGGGGGCAATGAGCAGTTCTTC.

V and J are TRBV7-2 and TRBJ2-1, with D possibly being TRBD1 (6 bases). V dropped 7 bases and J dropped 9 bases, with 16 bases sitting between them. Germline loops: CDR1 SGHTA, CDR2 FQGNSA. The CDR3 is 13 amino acids. The CDR3 region is CASNSQGSSEQFF. In DNA, the CDR3 is TGTGCCAGCAACTCACAGGGTAGTAGTGAGCAGTTCTTC. Looking up the rest from reference TRBV7-2 and TRBJ2-1 gives the full variable domain: GAGVSQSPSNKVTEKGKDVELRCDPISGHTALYWYRQSLGQGLEFLIYFQGNSAPDKSGLPSDRFSAERTGGSVSTLTIQRTQQEDSAVYLCASNSQGSSEQFFGPGTRLTVL.

This clone has a handful of counts. This rearrangement joins TRBV7-9 to TRBJ1-2, with D possibly matching TRBD1 (6 bases). With 2 bases removed from V and 8 bases from J, the gap between germline ends came to 18 bases. Per germline, CDR1 SEHNR and CDR2 FQNEAQ (reference sequence). The CDR3 has 15 amino acids. CDR3 nucleotide sequence: TGTGCCAGCAGCTTACCAGGGGACACTTTCTACGGCTACACCTTC. Protein: CASSLPGDTFYGYTF.

The chain combines TRBV29-1 with TRBJ1-5; possible D gene TRBD1, 5 bases. CDR3 length equals 12 residues. Per the germline V gene, CDR1 is SQVTM and CDR2 is ANQGSEA. Here the CDR3 reads CSAGYSNQPQHF. CDR3 nucleotide sequence: TGCAGTGCAGGGTATAGCAATCAGCCCCAGCATTTT.

CDR3 sequence reads: CASRVGQVNPEAFF. CDR3 bases: TGTGCCAGCAGGGTGGGACAGGTCAACCCCGAAGCTTTCTTT. The chain employs TRBV6-5 and TRBJ1-1, with 8 positions matching TRBD1. CDR1 is MNHEY, CDR2 SVGAGI, per germline. The CDR3 loop spans 14 amino acids. V shed 6 bases and J 8 bases; nucleotides not matched to a gene: 11.

The rearrangement links TRBV14 to TRBJ2-4; 12 bases match TRBD2. V shed 4 bases, J shed 7 bases, and the junction held 17 bases outside the gene matches. CDR3 length: 19 residues. Per the germline V gene, CDR1 is SGHDN and CDR2 is FVKESK. The CDR3 DNA follows: TGTGCCAGCAGCCCGACTTCTAGCGGGAGGGCCTCCTACAATAACATTCAGTACTTC. It codes for CASSPTSSGRASYNNIQYF.

This chain connects TRBV30 to TRBJ1-4; maybe TRBD1 (5 bases). CDR3 length: 12 residues. The V gene lost 5 bases and the J gene lost 6 bases, with 10 bases spanning the gap. Per the germline V gene, CDR1 is GTSNPN and CDR2 is SVGIG (reference sequence). This chain's CDR3 is CAWGTGYEKLFF. CDR3 nucleotides: TGTGCCTGGGGGACGGGATATGAAAAACTGTTTTTT.

This clone occurred a few times. The chain recombines TRBV7-8 with TRBJ1-3, with a weak D call TRBD1 (5 bases). Trimming removed 4 bases from V and 0 bases from J, with 7 bases in between. The CDR3 runs 14 residues. Germline V gives CDR1 SGHVS, CDR2 FQNEAQ. The CDR3 nucleotides read TGTGCCAGCAGCTGGAGGGGCTCTGGAAACACCATATATTTT. Translating it yields CASSWRGSGNTIYF.

This clone has more than one count but fewer than ten. The chain uses TRBV18 and TRBJ1-2; D is unclear. V was shortened by 2 bases and J by 3 bases, with 7 bases between the two germline ends. Germline values: CDR1 KGHSH, CDR2 LQKENI. This CDR3 comprises 13 residues. The CDR3 coding sequence is TGTGCCAGCTCACCAGGGGAGCACTATGGCTACACCTTC. Protein product: CASSPGEHYGYTF.

The chain uses TRBV5-5 and TRBJ2-5; 13 bases fit TRBD2. Germline V gene data show CDR1 as SGHKS and CDR2 as YYEKEE (reference sequence). The CDR3 consists of 15 residues. After removal of 2 bases from V and 4 bases from J, the junction contained 2 bases not matched to a gene. The CDR3 reads CASSFRLAGGETQYF. In DNA form, the CDR3 reads TGTGCCAGCAGCTTTAGACTAGCGGGAGGAGAGACCCAGTACTTC.

The genes are TRBV14 and TRBJ2-1; the match to TRBD2 covers 12 bases. There are 17 residues in the CDR3. The germline gives CDR1 SGHDN, CDR2 FVKESK. Trimming at V came to 1 base and at J to 7 bases, leaving 8 bases not matched to a gene. CDR3: CASSQAFLAGGINEQFF. The CDR3 nucleotides read TGTGCCAGCAGCCAAGCGTTTCTAGCGGGAGGGATTAATGAGCAGTTCTTC.

The chain combines TRBV29-1 with TRBJ1-4; no clear D. The V and J ends lost 4 bases and 2 bases respectively, with 5 bases between them. Germline V CDR1 and CDR2: SQVTM, ANQGSEA. This CDR3 has 12 amino acids. CDR3 nucleotides: TGCAGCGTTGTTGAGACTAATGAAAAACTGTTTTTT. Protein sequence: CSVVETNEKLFF.

The V and J genes are TRBV7-8 and TRBJ2-7; 8 nucleotides align to TRBD1. Germline-derived CDR1 and CDR2 are SGHVS and FQNEAQ. The CDR3 extends over 15 amino acids. J lost 4 bases, V lost 3 bases, and 8 bases had no gene match. The CDR3: CASSFILDRAYEQYF. The CDR3 bases are TGTGCCAGCAGCTTTATCCTGGACAGGGCTTACGAGCAGTACTTC.

This chain connects TRBV10-2 to TRBJ1-5; 8 nucleotides match TRBD1. CDR3 size: 15 residues. Trimming at V came to 5 bases and at J to 4 bases, leaving 7 bases not matched to a gene. Germline-derived CDR1 and CDR2 are WSHSY and SAAADI. As DNA, the CDR3 is TGCGCCAGCAGTACCGGGACAGGCTTAAATCAGCCCCAGCATTTT. Amino acid sequence: CASSTGTGLNQPQHF.

The chain recombines TRBV3-1 (or the pseudogene TRBV3-2) with TRBJ1-1, with D possibly TRBD1 on 5 matching bases. The CDR3 totals 14 residues. Germline-derived CDR1 and CDR2 are LGHDT and YNNKEL (reference sequence). Trimming removed 7 bases from V and 0 bases from J, with 12 bases in between. CDR3 protein: CASTRGDLNTEAFF. The DNA for the CDR3 is TGTGCCAGCACTAGGGGCGACTTGAACACTGAAGCTTTCTTT.

The rearrangement uses TRBV27 and TRBJ2-7, with D possibly TRBD1 on 5 matching bases. The CDR3 consists of 14 residues. The germline V and J ends were trimmed by 2 bases and 3 bases, with 11 bases remaining between them. Germline loops: CDR1 MNHEY, CDR2 SMNVEV (reference sequence). The CDR3 sequence: CASSLRGLRYEQYF. CDR3 DNA sequence: TGTGCCAGCAGTTTAAGGGGTTTGCGCTACGAGCAGTACTTC.

This chain uses TRBV30 with TRBJ2-3; 12 bases fit TRBD2. The CDR3 has 14 amino acids. From germline, CDR1 is GTSNPN and CDR2 SVGIG (reference sequence). The junction had 0 bases not matched to a gene; V was cut back by 2 bases and J by 3 bases. Here the CDR3 DNA reads TGTGCCTGGAGTCTAGCGGGAGGGACAGATACGCAGTATTTT. It encodes CAWSLAGGTDTQYF.

The chain joins TRBV3-1 (or the pseudogene TRBV3-2) to TRBJ1-2; D remains ambiguous. Germline lookup yields CDR1 LGHDT and CDR2 YNNKEL (reference sequence). There are 13 residues in the CDR3. With 2 bases removed from V and 3 bases from J, the gap between germline ends came to 7 bases. The CDR3 coding sequence is TGTGCCAGCAGCCAATTCTCGGACTATGGCTACACCTTC. This encodes CASSQFSDYGYTF.